The 16 T cell receptor beta chains below all came from one sample that was sequenced in a study of blood T cell repertoires in COVID-19. The protocol was immunoSEQ multiplex PCR, while the TCRdb copy is restricted to in-frame clones and leaves out a portion. The profile covers under 15,000 clones, with roughly 93% appearing a single time and about 14% taken by the ten largest. Specimen: peripheral blood. The receptors stem from a human donor in a cohort sampled during active COVID-19.

The chain employs TRBV5-6 and TRBJ2-5, with TRBD2 matching 11 bases. Germline V gene data show CDR1 as SGHDT and CDR2 as YYEEEE. The V segment lost 0 bases and the J segment 7 bases; nucleotides outside the gene matches: 8. The CDR3 runs 16 residues. The CDR3: CASSLEVAGGLGTQYF. Written as DNA, the CDR3 is TGTGCCAGCAGCTTGGAAGTAGCGGGGGGGCTAGGGACCCAGTACTTC.

V is TRBV24-1 and J is TRBJ2-6, with a possible D match to TRBD2 (6 bases). The V end lost 3 bases, the J end lost 4 bases, and 15 bases lay between the germline ends. This CDR3 has 17 residues. Germline values: CDR1 KGHDR, CDR2 SFDVKD. The CDR3 DNA sequence: TGTGCCACCAGTGATGGGGACTGGGGCAGCGGGGCCAACGTCCTGACTTTC. This codes for CATSDGDWGSGANVLTF.

The genes are TRBV6-1 and TRBJ2-3; TRBD2 matches 7 bases. The CDR3 is 17 amino acids. In germline, CDR1 is MNHNS, CDR2 SASEGT. J lost 4 bases, V lost 3 bases, and 13 bases had no gene match. CDR3 sequence: CASSEAGPAGFSDTQYF. The CDR3 bases are TGTGCCAGCAGTGAGGCTGGCCCAGCGGGATTTTCAGATACGCAGTATTTT.

The chain links TRBV4-3 to TRBJ2-3; 7 bases are a match to TRBD2. Germline V gene sequence: CDR1 LGHNA, CDR2 YSLEER. V lost 3 bases and J lost 1; bases outside the gene matches: 7. CDR3 length equals 16 residues. The CDR3 DNA reads as TGCGCCAGCAGCCAGGAACTAGCGAGGGGCACAGATACGCAGTATTTT. As protein: CASSQELARGTDTQYF.

The chain's CDR3 is CASSPGQGVSYEQYF. The CDR3 DNA reads TGTGCCAGCAGCCCGGGACAGGGGGTCTCCTACGAGCAGTACTTC. V gene TRBV5-6 combines with J gene TRBJ2-7, with 11 bases that match TRBD1. J gave up 0 bases and V 4 bases, and 3 bases lay outside the gene matches. CDR1 and CDR2 (germline): SGHDT, YYEEEE. The CDR3 loop spans 15 amino acids.

This chain joins TRBV10-1 and TRBJ2-3, with TRBD2 identical over 9 bases. Germline assignment: CDR1 WNHNN and CDR2 SYGVQD (reference sequence). The CDR3 totals 15 residues. J lost 6 bases, V lost 3 bases, and 7 bases had no gene match. CDR3 protein: CASSELAGVVDTQYF. Written as DNA, the CDR3 is TGCGCCAGCAGTGAATTAGCGGGAGTAGTGGATACGCAGTATTTT.

The rearrangement joins TRBV5-4 to TRBJ2-7, with 13 nucleotides matching TRBD2. This CDR3 has 16 amino acids. V gave up 4 bases and J gave up 4 bases; unmatched junction bases: 8. Germline-derived CDR1 and CDR2 are SGHNT and YYREEE (reference sequence). This CDR3 reads CASSPGGTSGAYEQYF. CDR3 DNA sequence: TGTGCCAGCAGCCCTGGCGGGACTAGCGGGGCTTACGAGCAGTACTTC.

The gene calls are TRBV7-9 and TRBJ2-7; D is perhaps TRBD2 (6 bases). The germline gives CDR1 SEHNR, CDR2 FQNEAQ (reference sequence). Between the trimmed V and J ends, which lost 5 bases and 2 bases, there was a span of 13 bases. The CDR3 spans 14 residues. For the CDR3, the DNA is TGTGCCAGCAGCCTCCGGGACTCTACCTACGAGCAGTACTTC. Protein sequence: CASSLRDSTYEQYF.

This chain connects TRBV4-1 to TRBJ2-1; the D gene is possibly TRBD2 (5 bases). The V end was cut by 0 bases, the J end by 5 bases, with 14 bases between. Germline V gives CDR1 MGHRA, CDR2 YSYEKL. CDR3 length: 16 residues. In DNA form, the CDR3 reads TGCGCCAGCAGCCAAGATCCGAGGGTGGAAAACAATGAGCAGTTCTTC. It specifies CASSQDPRVENNEQFF.

There are a few counts of this clone. The chain has TRBV3-1 (or the pseudogene TRBV3-2) and TRBJ1-6, with 7 bases aligning to TRBD1. The CDR3 loop spans 17 amino acids. Germline loops: CDR1 LGHDT, CDR2 YNNKEL (reference sequence). With 2 bases clipped from V and 7 bases from J, the junction kept 11 bases outside the gene matches. For the CDR3, the DNA is TGTGCCAGCAGCCAAACTGGACAGGACGTTGGAAATTCACCCCTCCACTTT. Translating it yields CASSQTGQDVGNSPLHF.

This chain joins TRBV9 and TRBJ2-1; perhaps TRBD2 as D (6 bases). The V end lost 3 bases, the J end lost 9 bases, and 19 bases lay between the germline ends. Germline assignment: CDR1 SGDLS and CDR2 YYNGEE. The CDR3 is 15 residues long. The CDR3 nucleotides are TGTGCCAGCAGCGCCCGACTAGATGCGGTTACTGAGCAGTTCTTC. Encoded protein: CASSARLDAVTEQFF.

V is TRBV30 and J is TRBJ2-2; perhaps TRBD1 as D (5 bases). Trimming shortened V by 3 bases and J by 3 bases, and 14 bases separated the two germline ends. CDR1 GTSNPN and CDR2 SVGIG come from the germline V gene (reference sequence). This CDR3 comprises 15 residues. CDR3 nucleotides: TGTGCCTGGAGACTTAAAGACAGAGACACCGGGGAGCTGTTTTTT. This encodes CAWRLKDRDTGELFF.

On this clone itself: At one boundary the junction diverges from the germline segment, which might be a read error. The chain couples TRBV3-1 (or the pseudogene TRBV3-2) to TRBJ1-5, with D possibly being TRBD1 (5 bases). The germline V gene encodes CDR1 LGHDT and CDR2 YNNKEL (reference sequence). The CDR3 sequence is 13 residues long. The CDR3, as DNA: TGTGCCAGCAGCGAAGACAGAAATCAGCCCCAGCATTTT. The encoded protein is CASSEDRNQPQHF.

This CDR3 is CASTPREDPPYGYTF. Here the CDR3 DNA reads TGTGCCAGCACCCCACGGGAGGACCCGCCGTATGGCTACACCTTC. The rearrangement links TRBV6-5 to TRBJ1-2; D remains unclear. Germline CDR1 MNHEY, CDR2 SVGAGI. Trimming left V 7 bases short and J 5 bases short, with 20 bases between. The CDR3 consists of 15 residues.

J is TRBJ2-5 and V is TRBV24-1; D uncertain. Deletions cut 3 bases from V and 1 base from J, with 5 bases between. Germline values: CDR1 KGHDR, CDR2 SFDVKD. The CDR3 totals 13 residues. As DNA, the CDR3 is TGTGCCACCAGTGATCGAGGCCAAGAGACCCAGTACTTC. The encoded protein is CATSDRGQETQYF.

This chain joins TRBV15 and TRBJ1-5, with D possibly matching TRBD1 (5 bases). The CDR3 totals 14 residues. Germline V gene data show CDR1 as LNHNV and CDR2 as YYDKDF (reference sequence). Deletions cut 3 bases from V and 6 bases from J, with 12 bases between. The CDR3 coding sequence is TGTGCCACCAGCAGGACAGAAGTGGGTCAGCCCCAGCATTTT. The encoded protein is CATSRTEVGQPQHF.